The 30 T cell receptor beta chains below all came from one sample that was sequenced in a study of blood T cell repertoires in COVID-19 (dated by TCRdb to about 2020). Library method: the immunoSEQ multiplex PCR assay. TCRdb's version of the immuneACCESS table is confined to in-frame rearrangements and falls short of the full clone set. An unresolved V gene accounts for under half of the shortfall where checked; the remainder is of unknown origin. For this sample there are about 240,000 clones; about 85% appear just once. The top ten clones comprise more than 6% of the sample. Input material: peripheral blood. The source of these receptors is a woman aged 55-69 years with active or convalescent COVID-19.

V gene TRBV7-9 combines with J gene TRBJ1-1; D gene unclear. The CDR3 consists of 15 residues. Trimming took off 3 bases at V and 1 base at J, with 12 bases between the two ends. Germline CDR1 is SEHNR and CDR2 is FQNEAQ (reference sequence). This chain's CDR3 is CASSFIEAPNTEAFF. The CDR3 region has the DNA TGTGCCAGCAGCTTTATTGAGGCACCGAACACTGAAGCTTTCTTT.

This chain connects TRBV29-1 to TRBJ2-5; a possible D gene is TRBD2 (6 bases). There are 11 residues in the CDR3. V shed 6 bases and J shed 3 bases, with 8 bases lying between them. Germline V gives CDR1 SQVTM, CDR2 ANQGSEA. The CDR3 sequence: CSVRTKETQYF. The DNA of the CDR3 is TGCAGCGTAAGGACTAAAGAGACCCAGTACTTC.

The chain combines TRBV6-6 with TRBJ1-5; TRBD1 agrees at 7 bases. Germline trimming cut 4 bases from V and 5 bases from J; bases unmatched to any gene: 11. Per germline, CDR1 MNHNY and CDR2 SVGAGI (reference sequence). The length of the CDR3 is 16 residues. CDR3 loop: CASSLGTAYSDQPQHF. CDR3 in DNA: TGTGCCAGCAGTTTGGGGACAGCCTATTCGGATCAGCCCCAGCATTTT.

The V gene is TRBV28, the J gene TRBJ2-7; tentative D call: TRBD2 (7 bases). V was shortened by 6 bases and J by 3 bases, with 15 bases between the two germline ends. Germline assignment: CDR1 MDHEN and CDR2 SYDVKM. This CDR3 region has 14 residues. Here the CDR3 reads CASSEGGELYEQYV. For the CDR3, the DNA is TGTGCCAGCAGCGAGGGGGGGGAACTCTACGAGCAGTACGTC.

The chain combines TRBV27 with TRBJ2-7, with 10 bases matching TRBD1. With 1 base clipped from V and 2 bases from J, the junction kept 8 bases outside the gene matches. CDR1 is MNHEY, CDR2 SMNVEV, per germline (reference sequence). This CDR3 is 17 amino acids long. The DNA of the CDR3 is TGTGCCAGCAGTTTATTGGGGGACAGGGGCGCGGCCTACGAGCAGTACTTC. This sequence encodes CASSLLGDRGAAYEQYF.

This rearrangement joins TRBV5-4 to TRBJ1-3; 8 bases are shared with TRBD1. This CDR3 spans 16 amino acids. In germline, CDR1 is SGHNT, CDR2 YYREEE (reference sequence). V trimming: 4 bases; J trimming: 3 bases; junction bases outside the gene matches: 9. CDR3 protein: CASSPSRGPSGNTIYF. CDR3 in DNA: TGTGCCAGCAGCCCTTCCAGGGGGCCAAGTGGAAACACCATATATTTT. Full variable domain (remainder filled in from reference TRBV5-4 and TRBJ1-3): ETGVTQSPTHLIKTRGQQVTLRCSSQSGHNTVSWYQQALGQGPQFIFQYYREEENGRGNFPPRFSGLQFPNYSSELNVNALELDDSALYLCASSPSRGPSGNTIYFGEGSWLTVV.

The J gene is TRBJ2-3, the V gene TRBV29-1; D possibly corresponds to TRBD2 (6 bases). The CDR3 has 14 amino acids. Germline loops: CDR1 SQVTM, CDR2 ANQGSEA. V lost 2 bases and J lost 3, with 12 bases in between. CDR3 sequence (DNA): TGCAGCGTTGAAATACGGGAGCAAACAGATACGCAGTATTTT. Translating it yields CSVEIREQTDTQYF.

The rearrangement joins TRBV14 to TRBJ2-2; TRBD1 agrees at 11 bases. Germline CDR1 is SGHDN and CDR2 is FVKESK. Germline trimming cut 1 base from V and 4 bases from J; bases unmatched to any gene: 11. This CDR3 is built from 19 residues. The CDR3 sequence: CASSQALRGQGVFTGELFF. CDR3 DNA: TGTGCCAGCAGCCAAGCCTTAAGGGGACAGGGGGTTTTCACCGGGGAGCTGTTTTTT.

The rearrangement uses TRBV7-8 and TRBJ2-7, with 9 bases aligning to TRBD2. V lost 5 bases to trimming and J lost 4 bases; unmatched junction nucleotides: 18. This CDR3 spans 18 amino acids. Germline V CDR1 and CDR2: SGHVS, FQNEAQ. Written as DNA, the CDR3 is TGTGCCAGCAGCCAACTGGGCCTAGCGGGGTCGATAAAATACGAGCAGTACGTC. It specifies CASSQLGLAGSIKYEQYV.

The chain links TRBV5-1 to TRBJ1-3, with 8 bases fitting TRBD1. The CDR3 extends over 15 amino acids. Germline-derived CDR1 and CDR2 are SGHRS and YFSETQ. The J segment lost 4 bases and the V segment lost 1 base, leaving 4 bases of the junction unmatched. As DNA, the CDR3 is TGCGCCAGCAGCTTGTCAGGGGGCGGCGGAAACACCATATATTTT. Protein: CASSLSGGGGNTIYF.

V is TRBV28 and J is TRBJ2-1; 10 positions agree with TRBD2. V gave up 6 bases and J gave up 0 bases; unmatched junction bases: 11. The CDR3 has 18 amino acids. CDR1 is MDHEN, CDR2 SYDVKM, per germline. The CDR3 DNA reads as TGTGCCAGCAGCCCTAGCGGGGGTTTTTTCAGCTCCTACAATGAGCAGTTCTTC. Residues: CASSPSGGFFSSYNEQFF.

The rearrangement links TRBV4-1 to TRBJ2-1, with D possibly TRBD1 on 7 matching bases. Germline CDR1 reads MGHRA; CDR2 reads YSYEKL. The CDR3 length is 16 residues. V lost 10 bases and J 4 bases, leaving 23 bases between the germline ends. CDR3 nucleotides: TGCGCCAAACCTCAGGGGGGTCGGGGGAGTTACAATGAGCAGTTCTTC. It codes for CAKPQGGRGSYNEQFF.

The J gene is TRBJ1-2, the V gene TRBV19, with 8 bases fitting TRBD1. This CDR3 comprises 16 residues. The V and J ends lost 5 bases and 0 bases, in that order; junction bases with no gene match: 8. CDR1 is LNHDA and CDR2 is SQIVND in the germline V gene (reference sequence). The CDR3 sequence: CASSSGTGGANYGYTF. CDR3 nucleotide sequence: TGTGCCAGTAGTTCAGGGACAGGAGGAGCTAACTATGGCTACACCTTC.

This chain links TRBV11-3 with TRBJ2-2; 9 bases map to TRBD1. With 8 bases clipped from V and 3 bases from J, the junction kept 7 bases outside the gene matches. Germline CDR1 SGHNT, CDR2 YENEEA. The length of the CDR3 is 15 residues. The CDR3 loop reads CASGTGYADTGELFF. Written as DNA, the CDR3 is TGTGCCAGCGGGACAGGGTATGCCGACACCGGGGAGCTGTTTTTT.

J is TRBJ2-2 and V is TRBV5-1; D might be TRBD2 (6 bases). The ends were cut back, 4 bases at V and 6 bases at J, with 16 bases in the middle. The CDR3 totals 15 residues. Germline V gene data show CDR1 as SGHRS and CDR2 as YFSETQ. The CDR3 spells CASSPGGEYAGELFF. The CDR3 DNA reads TGCGCCAGCAGCCCTGGAGGGGAATACGCCGGGGAGCTGTTTTTT.

The chain employs TRBV19 and TRBJ2-3; D unresolved. V lost 1 base and J lost 0, with 17 bases in between. CDR1 is LNHDA and CDR2 is SQIVND in the germline V gene (reference sequence). CDR3 size: 18 residues. DNA for the CDR3: TGTGCCAGTAGTATAGCTGCAGGCCTGGTTGCTAGCACAGATACGCAGTATTTT. Translation gives CASSIAAGLVASTDTQYF. Looking up the rest from reference TRBV19 and TRBJ2-3 gives the full variable domain: DGGITQSPKYLFRKEGQNVTLSCEQNLNHDAMYWYRQDPGQGLRLIYYSQIVNDFQKGDIAEGYSVSREKKESFPLTVTSAQKNPTAFYLCASSIAAGLVASTDTQYFGPGTRLTVL.

V is TRBV6-5 and J is TRBJ2-2; D is perhaps TRBD2 (6 bases). CDR3 length: 14 amino acids. Germline V gene lookup returns CDR1 MNHEY and CDR2 SVGAGI. The V end lost 6 bases, the J end lost 9 bases, and 17 bases lay between the germline ends. The CDR3 DNA is TGTGCCAGCAGCCCGACTAGTTCTTTAAGGGAGCTGTTTTTT. It encodes CASSPTSSLRELFF.

The CDR3 coding sequence is TGTGCCAGCAGGTGGGACAGGGGATCCTACGAGCAGTACTTC. This translates into CASRWDRGSYEQYF. The chain employs TRBV6-5 and TRBJ2-7; TRBD1 agrees at 10 bases. Germline loops: CDR1 MNHEY, CDR2 SVGAGI. V lost 6 bases to trimming and J lost 1 base; unmatched junction nucleotides: 3. The CDR3 is made up of 14 amino acids.

The V and J genes are TRBV6-5 and TRBJ2-3; D uncertain. Germline-derived CDR1 and CDR2 are MNHEY and SVGAGI. Trimming removed 6 bases from V and 5 bases from J, with 18 bases in between. The CDR3 consists of 15 residues. The CDR3 coding sequence is TGTGCCAGCAGCCGCGCCCCTGCGCGGAAAGATACGCAGTATTTT. It yields the protein CASSRAPARKDTQYF.

V is TRBV7-9 and J is TRBJ2-5, with 7 bases identical to TRBD1. Trimming took 1 base from V and 4 from J; bases not matched to a gene: 3. The CDR3 sequence is 14 residues long. The germline gives CDR1 SEHNR, CDR2 FQNEAQ (reference sequence). CDR3 coding DNA: TGTGCCAGCAGCTTAGAGACAGGGCTAGAGACCCAGTACTTC. It encodes CASSLETGLETQYF.

The chain employs TRBV5-4 and TRBJ1-2, with D perhaps matching TRBD1 (5 bases). The V end was cut by 0 bases, the J end by 4 bases, with 19 bases between. This CDR3 has 17 residues. Germline CDR1 is SGHNT and CDR2 is YYREEE (reference sequence). In DNA, the CDR3 is TGTGCCAGCAGCTTGGGGGGGTATCGGGGAGGACTCTATGGCTACACCTTC. This translates into CASSLGGYRGGLYGYTF.

The chain employs TRBV25-1 and TRBJ2-1; 9 bases are a match to TRBD2. The CDR3 covers 16 residues. V shed 2 bases, J shed 4 bases, and the junction held 6 bases outside the gene matches. Germline lookup yields CDR1 MGHDK and CDR2 SYGVNS. Written as DNA, the CDR3 is TGTGCCAGCAGTGAAGGAGCGGGGGGCGGGTACAATGAGCAGTTCTTC. It codes for CASSEGAGGGYNEQFF.

The rearrangement links TRBV5-1 to TRBJ1-6; TRBD1 matches at 8 bases. V gave up 4 bases and J gave up 9 bases; unmatched junction bases: 6. Germline CDR1 SGHRS, CDR2 YFSETQ. The CDR3 spans 14 residues. The CDR3 bases are TGCGCCAGCAGCGAGGCGACAGGGGTTTCACCCCTCCACTTT. Residues: CASSEATGVSPLHF.

The chain links TRBV5-1 to TRBJ2-7; possibly TRBD2 for D (6 bases). Germline loops: CDR1 SGHRS, CDR2 YFSETQ. The CDR3 loop spans 15 amino acids. V was pared by 2 bases and J by 5 bases, with 17 bases between. The CDR3 DNA is TGCGCCAGCAGCTTTAGGACGGCGGGACTGGACGAGCAGTACTTC. Its translation: CASSFRTAGLDEQYF.

The V gene is TRBV19, the J gene TRBJ2-5; D uncertain. The CDR3 has 14 amino acids. Trimming took 6 bases from V and 5 from J, leaving 16 bases between them. CDR1 and CDR2 (germline): LNHDA, SQIVND (reference sequence). CDR3: CASRSNAALETQYF. Written as DNA, the CDR3 is TGTGCCAGTAGATCTAACGCCGCGTTGGAGACCCAGTACTTC.

The chain is built from TRBV5-4 and TRBJ2-5; 11 bases map to TRBD2. With 4 bases clipped from V and 5 bases from J, the junction kept 7 bases outside the gene matches. CDR3 length: 15 residues. Germline V lookup: CDR1 SGHNT, CDR2 YYREEE (reference sequence). The CDR3 loop reads CASSSSGGAGETQYF. In nucleotides, the CDR3 is TGTGCCAGCAGCAGTAGCGGGGGGGCGGGGGAGACCCAGTACTTC.

This clone was found a few times. The rearrangement joins TRBV23-1 to TRBJ2-3; D not certain. TRBV23-1 is an open reading frame whose function is uncertain. The CDR3 spans 15 residues. The ends were cut back, 10 bases at V and 8 bases at J, with 25 bases in the middle. The CDR3 is CAIPPPQDTSGTQYF. CDR3 in DNA: TGCGCCATCCCGCCGCCCCAGGATACCTCAGGTACGCAGTATTTT.

The chain carries TRBV27 and TRBJ1-1; possible D gene TRBD1, 6 bases. The germline CDR1 and CDR2 sequences are MNHEY and SMNVEV (reference sequence). V gave up 4 bases and J gave up 2 bases, with 11 bases separating them. The CDR3 contains 14 residues. The CDR3 loop is CASSSRTANTEAFF. For the CDR3, the DNA is TGTGCCAGCAGTTCCCGGACAGCCAACACTGAAGCTTTCTTT.

The chain carries TRBV25-1 and TRBJ1-2; weak D call: TRBD1 (5 bases). Trimming shortened V by 5 bases and J by 1 base, and 8 bases separated the two germline ends. Germline V lookup: CDR1 MGHDK, CDR2 SYGVNS. This CDR3 is built from 13 residues. The CDR3 loop is CASSLDNNYGYTF. CDR3 bases: TGTGCCAGCAGTCTGGACAATAACTATGGCTACACCTTC.

This clone occurred a few times. The chain has TRBV11-2 and TRBJ1-4, with D perhaps TRBD1 (5 bases). This CDR3 is 15 amino acids long. V lost 6 bases to trimming and J lost 0 bases, with 11 bases between them. Germline assignment: CDR1 SGHAT and CDR2 FQNNGV. The chain's CDR3 is CASRLYRTTNEKLFF. DNA of the CDR3: TGTGCCAGCAGGTTATACAGGACAACTAATGAAAAACTGTTTTTT. Variable domain in full (rest from reference TRBV11-2 and TRBJ1-4): EAGVAQSPRYKIIEKRQSVAFWCNPISGHATLYWYQQILGQGPKLLIQFQNNGVVDDSQLPKDRFSAERLKGVDSTLKIQPAKLEDSAVYLCASRLYRTTNEKLFFGSGTQLSVL.